A few counts support the clone carrying this T cell receptor beta chain. What it binds is unknown. Deletions cut 5 bases from V and 6 bases from J, with 23 bases between. CDR1 MNHNS and CDR2 SASEGT come from the germline V gene. This CDR3 comprises 16 residues. TCRdb passed the 5' RACE reads through MiXCR, listing each CDR3 protein once. The sample consists of over 600,000 distinct CDR3 sequences, over 20% of them appearing once. This specimen comes from a study of identical twins. Study findings and constraints: Whereas memory repertoires showed no such difference, abundant cord blood beta clonotypes carried fewer insertions.

This sample was also put to use in a study of T cells expressing NK-cell markers. From that second work: Of the CD8+ T cell pool in about six donors, roughly 1.0-8% was accounted for by dominant NKG2C+ clonotypes. The CD3+CD56-NKG2C+ fraction of a handful of donors was likewise dominated by these clonotypes.

The receptor was isolated from a woman between 18 and 29 years old in good health. Material: PBMCs. V gene TRBV6-1 combines with J gene TRBJ2-7; tentatively, D is TRBD1 (6 bases). The CDR3 nucleotides read TGTGCCAGCAGTCCTAAGGGGCCAGGGGTAACAGGCGAGCAGTACTTC. It encodes CASSPKGPGVTGEQYF.